The 16 T cell receptor beta chains in this list originate from one sample, sequenced in a study of blood T cells in healthy people across ages. A second PCR of roughly 7 to 11 cycles used a sample-barcoded 5' primer and a J-beta primer mix. TCRdb itself ran the 5' RACE reads through MiXCR, one entry per CDR3 protein. This table has over 1.5 million distinct CDR3 sequences, about 50% appearing once. The material sequenced was blood. Receptors originate from a woman in her thirties or forties in good health.

In its sample, this clonotype was seen once. The chain combines TRBV3-1 with TRBJ2-5, with D tentatively TRBD1 (6 bases). V dropped 7 bases and J dropped 1 base, with 13 bases sitting between them. The CDR3 sequence is 14 residues long. The germline gives CDR1 LGHDT, CDR2 YNNKEL (reference sequence). This chain's CDR3 is CASNSRTAQETQYF. DNA for the CDR3: TGTGCCAGCAACTCTAGGACAGCCCAAGAGACCCAGTACTTC.

The chain links TRBV6-5 to TRBJ1-5; unclear D gene. V lost 6 bases to trimming and J lost 3 bases, with 9 bases between them. CDR1 is MNHEY and CDR2 is SVGAGI in the germline V gene. The CDR3 consists of 13 residues. CDR3 region: CASSKQFNQPQHF. Written as DNA, the CDR3 is TGTGCCAGCAGCAAACAGTTCAATCAGCCCCAGCATTTT.

In this sample, this clonotype turned up once. The rearrangement joins TRBV6-1 to TRBJ2-5, with D possibly TRBD1 on 5 matching bases. The CDR3 length is 12 residues. V shed 4 bases and J shed 9 bases, with 12 bases lying between them. Germline V gives CDR1 MNHNS, CDR2 SASEGT. The CDR3 sequence is CASSGQIQAQYF. The CDR3 coding sequence is TGTGCCAGCAGTGGACAGATACAGGCCCAGTACTTC.

This clonotype appeared once. This chain uses TRBV20-1 with TRBJ2-1, with D perhaps matching TRBD1 or TRBD2 (5 bases each). The CDR3 is made up of 14 amino acids. Trimming cost V 6 bases and J 2 bases, with 14 bases left between them. Germline assignment: CDR1 DFQATT and CDR2 SNEGSKA (reference sequence). The chain's CDR3 is CSASQGPTYNEQFF. CDR3 nucleotide sequence: TGCAGTGCCAGTCAGGGACCAACCTACAATGAGCAGTTCTTC.

This clonotype was detected only a few times. The genes are TRBV5-1 and TRBJ2-7; 9 nucleotides match TRBD2. Germline values: CDR1 SGHRS, CDR2 YFSETQ. The CDR3 is 16 amino acids. The V and J ends lost 0 bases and 2 bases, in that order; junction bases with no gene match: 6. CDR3 DNA: TGCGCCAGCAGCTTGGGACTAGCGGAATTACCCTACGAGCAGTACTTC. Amino acid sequence: CASSLGLAELPYEQYF.

The chain recombines TRBV27 with TRBJ2-7, with 7 bases matching TRBD1. CDR3 length: 14 residues. V dropped 6 bases and J dropped 3; count of bases not matched to a gene: 8. Germline V gives CDR1 MNHEY, CDR2 SMNVEV (reference sequence). DNA of the CDR3: TGTGCCAGCAGCCTGACAGGGTTGGACTACGAGCAGTACTTC. This translates into CASSLTGLDYEQYF.

This chain connects TRBV7-7 to TRBJ2-5, with D possibly TRBD1 on 7 matching bases. From germline, CDR1 is SSHAT and CDR2 FNYEAQ (reference sequence). The CDR3 loop spans 15 amino acids. Here the CDR3 reads CVSSFSGGRQETQYF. The CDR3, as DNA: TGTGTTAGCAGCTTTTCAGGGGGGAGACAAGAGACCCAGTACTTC.

This clonotype was detected only once. Since a much larger clone is just one base distant, this may be a read error. The chain employs TRBV20-1 and TRBJ2-6, with D possibly TRBD1 on 6 matching bases. The V gene's germline CDR1 is DFQATT and CDR2 SNEGSKA (reference sequence). V lost 3 bases to trimming and J lost 0 bases, with 9 bases between them. The CDR3 length is 15 residues. The CDR3 DNA reads as TGCAGTGCTAGTCAGGGGCACTCTGGGGCCAACGTCCTGACTTTC. Protein: CSASQGHSGANVLTF.

The chain joins TRBV20-1 to TRBJ2-1; no reliable D call. Per germline, CDR1 DFQATT and CDR2 SNEGSKA (reference sequence). V lost 6 bases and J lost 0, with 15 bases in between. The CDR3 runs to 15 residues. The CDR3 sequence: CSARPQYSSYNEQFF. The CDR3 DNA follows: TGCAGTGCCCGTCCCCAGTATAGCTCCTACAATGAGCAGTTCTTC.

The J gene is TRBJ2-7, the V gene TRBV14, with D perhaps matching TRBD1 (6 bases). Trimming shortened V by 3 bases and J by 3 bases, and 12 bases separated the two germline ends. Germline V gene data show CDR1 as SGHDN and CDR2 as FVKESK. CDR3 length equals 14 residues. The CDR3 coding sequence is TGTGCCAGCAGCCAGCTCGGGACAAACTACGAGCAGTACTTC. It is translated as CASSQLGTNYEQYF.

This rearrangement joins TRBV12-3 or TRBV12-4 to TRBJ2-1, with 10 bases that match TRBD1. The CDR3 runs 14 residues. Trimming at V came to 6 bases and at J to 5 bases, leaving 4 bases not matched to a gene. CDR3: CASRDRGAHNEQFF. As DNA, the CDR3 is TGTGCCAGCAGGGACAGGGGGGCCCACAATGAGCAGTTCTTC.

This clonotype was seen a handful of times. V is TRBV25-1 and J is TRBJ1-1; D is uncertain. The V gene's germline CDR1 is MGHDK and CDR2 SYGVNS. V lost 6 bases, J lost 0 bases, and 8 bases lay in between. The CDR3 loop spans 13 amino acids. CDR3 sequence: CASRISMNTEAFF. The CDR3 coding sequence is TGTGCCAGCAGGATAAGCATGAACACTGAAGCTTTCTTT.

The chain is built from TRBV14 and TRBJ1-4; 8 nucleotides align to TRBD1. The ends lost 4 bases at V and 4 bases at J; junction bases unmatched: 11. This CDR3 has 17 residues. The germline gives CDR1 SGHDN, CDR2 FVKESK. DNA for the CDR3: TGTGCCAGCAGCCGAGGACGCCGGACAGGGTTTAATGAAAAACTGTTTTTT. Encoded protein: CASSRGRRTGFNEKLFF. Full variable domain (outside the CDR3, taken from reference TRBV14 and TRBJ1-4): EAGVTQFPSHSVIEKGQTVTLRCDPISGHDNLYWYRRVMGKEIKFLLHFVKESKQDESGMPNNRFLAERTGGTYSTLKVQPAELEDSGVYFCASSRGRRTGFNEKLFFGSGTQLSVL.

Only a few counts were recorded for this clonotype. The CDR3 sequence is CASSPLGTSGFNEQYF. The CDR3 DNA is TGTGCCAGCAGTCCCCTGGGGACTAGCGGGTTTAACGAGCAGTACTTC. This chain joins TRBV28 and TRBJ2-7; 12 nucleotides line up with TRBD2. Germline CDR1 is MDHEN and CDR2 is SYDVKM. The CDR3 loop spans 16 amino acids. V lost 5 bases, J lost 5 bases, and 10 bases stayed unmatched.

Comment on this clonotype: The junction shows a germline mismatch at one end, possibly a read error. J is TRBJ1-2 and V is TRBV28; a possible D gene is TRBD1 (6 bases). Germline V gene data show CDR1 as MDHEN and CDR2 as SYDVKM. This CDR3 has 14 amino acids. The CDR3 loop is CASSLQTGGYGCTF. DNA for the CDR3: TGTGCCAGCAGTTTACAGACAGGAGGCTATGGCTGCACCTTC.

This chain connects TRBV6-5 to TRBJ2-5, with 8 bases that match TRBD2. The germline CDR1 and CDR2 sequences are MNHEY and SVGAGI. J was trimmed by 5 bases and V by 8 bases; bases with no gene match: 10. The CDR3 runs to 14 residues. The CDR3 coding sequence is TGTGCCAGCGGACGGGGCGGGGGGTTGGAGACCCAGTACTTC. Amino acids: CASGRGGGLETQYF.